The clone carrying this T cell receptor beta chain was picked up many times. Its matching antigen is unknown. The sample originates from a study of T cells in Graves' hyperthyroidism and ophthalmopathy. The CDR3 has 13 amino acids. Germline CDR1 reads SQVTM; CDR2 reads ANQGSEA. Trimming pared 3 bases from V and 4 bases from J, leaving 10 bases between. Overall study findings and caveats: Ophthalmopathy was predicted by the model a median of 6.5 months ahead of onset.

What was amplified from RNA transcripts were TCR beta CDR3 regions. HTBI primers were used for first-round RT-PCR of the TCR CDR3. Via MiXCR, TCRdb re-called the multiplex PCR reads, giving one row per CDR3 protein. The table includes about 100,000 distinct CDR3 sequences, 16% detected once. The rearrangement joins TRBV29-1 to TRBJ2-1; D not resolved. Source material: blood. The clonotype was recovered from a woman aged 45-65 years with Graves' hyperthyroidism. Written as DNA, the CDR3 is TGCAGCGTTGATTGGCAGGTTTACAATGAGCAGTTCTTC. This gives the protein CSVDWQVYNEQFF.